This entry concerns a single TCR beta chain. Measured with immunoSEQ multiplex PCR; TCRdb has only the in-frame clones, and not every one. The data contain around 45,000 clones, 92% of them seen just once; the ten biggest clones take up roughly 0.5%. The sample originates from a study of T cell changes during pregnancy in multiple sclerosis. The CDR3 runs to 13 residues. Trimming took 1 base from V and 11 from J, leaving 14 bases between them. Looked up from germline, CDR1 is SGHTA and CDR2 is FQGNSA. The receptor's source is a female donor with multiple sclerosis, enrolled in a pregnancy study. The sample was CD4+ T cells from peripheral blood mononuclear cells, taken in the third trimester of pregnancy. V is TRBV7-2 and J is TRBJ1-1, with unresolved D. For the CDR3, the DNA is TGTGCCAGCAGCTTAGAAAAAATGAGTTCGGCTTTCTTT. It codes for CASSLEKMSSAFF.